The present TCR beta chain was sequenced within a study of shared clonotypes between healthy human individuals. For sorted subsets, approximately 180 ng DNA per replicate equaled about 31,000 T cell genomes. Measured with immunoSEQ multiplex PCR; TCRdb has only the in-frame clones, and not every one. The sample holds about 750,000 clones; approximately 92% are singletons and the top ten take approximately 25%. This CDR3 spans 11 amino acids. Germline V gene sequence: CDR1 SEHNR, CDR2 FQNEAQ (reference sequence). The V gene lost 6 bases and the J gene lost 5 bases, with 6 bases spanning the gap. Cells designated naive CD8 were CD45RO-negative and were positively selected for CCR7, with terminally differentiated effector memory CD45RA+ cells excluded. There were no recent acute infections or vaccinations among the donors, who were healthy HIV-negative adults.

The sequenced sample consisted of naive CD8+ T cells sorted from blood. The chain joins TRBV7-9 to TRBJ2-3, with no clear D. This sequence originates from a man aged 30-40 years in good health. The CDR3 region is CASRQQDTQYF. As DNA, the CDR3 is TGTGCCAGCAGACAACAAGATACGCAGTATTTT.